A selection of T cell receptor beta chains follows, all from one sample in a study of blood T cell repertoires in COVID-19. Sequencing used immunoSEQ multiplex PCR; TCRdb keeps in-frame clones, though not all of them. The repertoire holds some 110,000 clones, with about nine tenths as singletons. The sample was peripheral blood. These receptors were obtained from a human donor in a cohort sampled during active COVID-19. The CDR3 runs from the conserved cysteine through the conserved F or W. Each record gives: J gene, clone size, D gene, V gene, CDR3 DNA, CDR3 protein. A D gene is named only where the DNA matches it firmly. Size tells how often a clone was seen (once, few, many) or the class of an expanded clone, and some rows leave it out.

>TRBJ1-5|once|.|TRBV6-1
TGTGCCAGCAGTGTAGGGGCAGGCGATTCCAGCAATCAGCCCCAGCATTTT
CASSVGAGDSSNQPQHF
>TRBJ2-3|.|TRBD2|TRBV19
TGTGCCACGCGGGAGAAGGGGACAGATACGCAGTATTTT
CATREKGTDTQYF
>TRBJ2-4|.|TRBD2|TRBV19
TGTGCCACTTCTCGGACTAGCAACAGCAAAAACATTCAGTACTTC
CATSRTSNSKNIQYF
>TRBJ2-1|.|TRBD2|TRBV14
TGTGCCAGCAGCCAAGTTAGCGGGGGGGCCTTGGATGAGCAGTTCTTC
CASSQVSGGALDEQFF
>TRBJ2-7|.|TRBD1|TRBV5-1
TGCGCCAGCAGCTACGGGACAGAATCCTACGAGCAGTACTTC
CASSYGTESYEQYF
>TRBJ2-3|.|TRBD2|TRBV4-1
TGCGCCAGCAGCCGGGGGAGCGGGGGAACAGATACGCAGTATTTT
CASSRGSGGTDTQYF
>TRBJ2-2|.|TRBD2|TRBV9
TGTGCCAGCAGGCCGGGGACGGCGGGGGGGAGCACCGGGGAGCTGTTTTTT
CASRPGTAGGSTGELFF
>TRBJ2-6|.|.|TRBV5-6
TGTGCCAGCAGCTTGACGGGGGCTGGGGCCAACGTCCTGACTTTC
CASSLTGAGANVLTF
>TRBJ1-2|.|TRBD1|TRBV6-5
TGTGCCAGCAGGGAGACAGGGAGAGAGGGCTACACCTTC
CASRETGREGYTF
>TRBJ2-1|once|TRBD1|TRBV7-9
TGTGCCAGCAGCAGGAGGACAGGGACGATAAGGGATGAGCAGTTCTTC
CASSRRTGTIRDEQFF
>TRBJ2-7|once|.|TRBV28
TGTGCCAGCAGTGGAGGCGGACGGATCTACGAGCAGTACTTC
CASSGGGRIYEQYF
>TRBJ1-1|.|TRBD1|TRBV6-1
TGTGCCAGCAGTGAACCGGGACAGGGTTCCACTGAAGCTTTCTTT
CASSEPGQGSTEAFF
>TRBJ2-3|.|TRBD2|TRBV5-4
TGTGCCAGCAGTACTGGATTGCGGGGGGGCCCGCATACGCAGTATTTT
CASSTGLRGGPHTQYF
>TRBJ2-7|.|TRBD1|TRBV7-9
TGTGCCAGCAGCTTGCGGACAGGGAACTCCTACGAGCAGTACTTC
CASSLRTGNSYEQYF
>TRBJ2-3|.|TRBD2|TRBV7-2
TGTGCCAGCAGCAGGCGGGGGGGGTCTGCCGATACGCAGTATTTT
CASSRRGGSADTQYF
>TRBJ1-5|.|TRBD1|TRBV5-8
TGTGCCAGCAGCCCTCGGACAGGGGTCCTTCAATGGCATTTT
CASSPRTGVLQWHF
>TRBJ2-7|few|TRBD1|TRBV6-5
TGTGCCAGCAGTCCTAGACAGGGCTACGAGCAGTACTTC
CASSPRQGYEQYF
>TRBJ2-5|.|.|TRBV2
TGTGCCAGCGACCGGGACAAATTCCAAGAGACCCAGTACTTC
CASDRDKFQETQYF
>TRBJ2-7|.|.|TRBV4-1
TGCGCCAGCAGCCAGCAGGGCCGGCCCCACGAGCAGTACTTC
CASSQQGRPHEQYF
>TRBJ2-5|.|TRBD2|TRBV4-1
TGCGCCAGCAGCCAAGGGAATAGCGGGCAAGAGACCCAGTACTTC
CASSQGNSGQETQYF
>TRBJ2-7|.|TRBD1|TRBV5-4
TGTGCCAGCAGCCCAGACAGGGGGTCCTACGAGCAGTACTTC
CASSPDRGSYEQYF
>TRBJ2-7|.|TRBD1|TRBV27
TGTGCCAGCAGTTTACGGGACAGGGGCGGTGCGCTAAGCTCCTACGAGCAGTACTTC
CASSLRDRGGALSSYEQYF
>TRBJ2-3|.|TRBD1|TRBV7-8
TGTGCCAGCAGCTTAACCAGGGGACAGAGCACAGATACGCAGTATTTT
CASSLTRGQSTDTQYF
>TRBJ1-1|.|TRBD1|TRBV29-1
TGCAGCGTTGAAGATGGAACCCGGGACAGGGGGTATCGGGTCGCTGAAGCTTTCTTT
CSVEDGTRDRGYRVAEAFF
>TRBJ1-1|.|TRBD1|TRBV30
TGTGCCTGGAGCTCGGGGACAGATAACACTGAAGCTTTCTTT
CAWSSGTDNTEAFF
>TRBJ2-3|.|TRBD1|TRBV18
TGTGCCAGCTCCCCAATGCCCTTAACAGGGGTGCAGGGAGATACGCAGTATTTT
CASSPMPLTGVQGDTQYF
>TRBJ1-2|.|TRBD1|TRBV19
TGTGCCAGTAGTGTATCAGGGGGCGCGAGCGGCTACACCTTC
CASSVSGGASGYTF
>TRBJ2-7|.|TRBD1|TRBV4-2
TGTGCCAGCAGCCAAGATCGCCATGGGACAGAAGTCTACGAGCAGTACTTC
CASSQDRHGTEVYEQYF
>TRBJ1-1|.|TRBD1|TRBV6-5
TGTGCCAGCAGGGAGGACAGGAGATTGAACACTGAAGCTTTCTTT
CASREDRRLNTEAFF
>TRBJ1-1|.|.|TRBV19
TGTGCCAGTAGCGCGGGACCCTTGAACACTGAAGCTTTCTTT
CASSAGPLNTEAFF
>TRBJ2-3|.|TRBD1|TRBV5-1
TGCGCCAGCAGCTGGGCCGGGACAGCCTCCACAGATACGCAGTATTTT
CASSWAGTASTDTQYF
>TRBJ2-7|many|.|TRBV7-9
TGTGCCAGCAGCTTAGCTAGCTACGGATCCTACGAGCAGTACTTC
CASSLASYGSYEQYF
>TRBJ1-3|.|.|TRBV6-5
TGTGCCAGCACCTGGGGGGTATCGCCGGGAAACACCATATATTTT
CASTWGVSPGNTIYF
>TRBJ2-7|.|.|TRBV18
TGTGCCAGCTCACCGGAGGTGACCTACGAGCAGTACTTC
CASSPEVTYEQYF
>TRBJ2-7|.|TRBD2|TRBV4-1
TGCGCCAGCAGCCAAGGGGGAGGGGCCTCCTACGAGCAGTACTTC
CASSQGGGASYEQYF
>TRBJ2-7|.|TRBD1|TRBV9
TGTGCCAGCAGCGCCGCAGTAGGGACAGGGGATGCCGAGCAGTACTTC
CASSAAVGTGDAEQYF
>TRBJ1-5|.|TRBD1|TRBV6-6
TGTGCCAGCAGACGACTTCCGGGACAGGGGTTTGATCAGCCCCAGCATTTT
CASRRLPGQGFDQPQHF
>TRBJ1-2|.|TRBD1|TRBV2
TGTGCCAGCAGCCTAACGGACAGGGGTGGCTATGGCTACACCTTC
CASSLTDRGGYGYTF
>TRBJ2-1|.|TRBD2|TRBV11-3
TGTGCCAGCAGCGACACCTTTCGAGGGAGGGCCTACAATGAGCAGTTCTTC
CASSDTFRGRAYNEQFF
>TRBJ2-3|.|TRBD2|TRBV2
TGTGCCAGCAGTGAAGTGGGGACTAGCGGCACAGATACGCAGTATTTT
CASSEVGTSGTDTQYF
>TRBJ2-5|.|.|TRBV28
TGTGCCAGCAGTTTAAACCGGGTAAAGCAAGAGACCCAGTACTTC
CASSLNRVKQETQYF
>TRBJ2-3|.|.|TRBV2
TGTGCCAGCAGTGGGGGTAGCGGTAGCACAGATACGCAGTATTTT
CASSGGSGSTDTQYF
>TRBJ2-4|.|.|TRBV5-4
TGTGCCAGCAGCTCGAGAACGGACTTAGCCAAAAACATTCAGTACTTC
CASSSRTDLAKNIQYF
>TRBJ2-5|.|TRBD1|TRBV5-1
TGCGCCAGCAACACCCGGACAGGGAATTTGGAGACCCAGTACTTC
CASNTRTGNLETQYF
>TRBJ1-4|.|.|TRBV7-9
TGTGCCAGCAGCTCTCCCGACAGTAAACTGTTTTTT
CASSSPDSKLFF
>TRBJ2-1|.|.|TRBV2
TGTGCCAGCAGTGAGTCAGGAGGGACCTCCTACAATGAGCAGTTCTTC
CASSESGGTSYNEQFF
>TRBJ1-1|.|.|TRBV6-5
TGTGCCAGCAGTTACTCGCGGGGTCAGGGGAACACTGAAGCTTTCTTT
CASSYSRGQGNTEAFF
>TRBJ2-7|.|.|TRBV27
TGTGCCAGCAGTCTAACATCCCGGGACTCAATGGCCGCCTACGAGCAGTACTTC
CASSLTSRDSMAAYEQYF